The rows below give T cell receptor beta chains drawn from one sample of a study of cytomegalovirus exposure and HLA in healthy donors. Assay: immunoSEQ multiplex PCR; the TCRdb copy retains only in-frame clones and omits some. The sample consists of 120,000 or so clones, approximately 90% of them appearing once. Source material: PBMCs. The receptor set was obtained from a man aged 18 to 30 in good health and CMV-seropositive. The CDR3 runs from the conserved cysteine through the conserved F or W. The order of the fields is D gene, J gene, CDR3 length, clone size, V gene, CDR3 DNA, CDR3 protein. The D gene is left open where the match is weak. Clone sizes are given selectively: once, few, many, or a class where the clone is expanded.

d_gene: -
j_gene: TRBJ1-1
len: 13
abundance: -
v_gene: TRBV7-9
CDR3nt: TGTGCCAGCAGGGGCCTAATGAACACTGAAGCTTTCTTT
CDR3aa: CASRGLMNTEAFF

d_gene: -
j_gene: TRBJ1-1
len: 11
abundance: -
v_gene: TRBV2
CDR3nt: TGTGCCAGCAGCCTCCAGGCCAAAGCTTTCTTT
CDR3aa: CASSLQAKAFF

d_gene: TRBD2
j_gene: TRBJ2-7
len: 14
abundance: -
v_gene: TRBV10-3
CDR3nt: TGTGCCACCGGGGCGGGGGGGAGCTCCTACGAGCAGTACTTC
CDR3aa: CATGAGGSSYEQYF

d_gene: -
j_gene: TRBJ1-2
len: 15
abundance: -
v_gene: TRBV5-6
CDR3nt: TGTGCCAGCAGCATACCCAGCGGTTGGGGCTATGGCTACACCTTC
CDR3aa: CASSIPSGWGYGYTF

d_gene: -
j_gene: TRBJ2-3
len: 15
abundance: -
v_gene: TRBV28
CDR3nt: TGTGCCAGCAGTTTATCAGGCCGCGGCACAGATACGCAGTATTTT
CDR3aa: CASSLSGRGTDTQYF

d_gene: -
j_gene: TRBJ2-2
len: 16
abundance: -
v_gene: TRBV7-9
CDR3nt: TGTGCCAGCAGCGATTTGACAGTGACGAACACCGGGGAGCTGTTTTTT
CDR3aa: CASSDLTVTNTGELFF

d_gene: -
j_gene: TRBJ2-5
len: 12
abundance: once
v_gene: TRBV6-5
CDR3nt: TGTGCCAGCAGTCAGAGGCGAGAGACCCAGTACTTC
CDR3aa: CASSQRRETQYF

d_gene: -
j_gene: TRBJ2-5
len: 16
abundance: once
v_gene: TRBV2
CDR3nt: TGTGCCAGCAGTGCTGGTTCCTGGACAGCCCAAGAGACCCAGTACTTC
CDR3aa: CASSAGSWTAQETQYF

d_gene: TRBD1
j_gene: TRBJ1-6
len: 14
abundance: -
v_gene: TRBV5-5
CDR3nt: TGTGCCAGCAGCTTGAAGGGGGCTAACTCACCCCTCCACTTT
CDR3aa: CASSLKGANSPLHF

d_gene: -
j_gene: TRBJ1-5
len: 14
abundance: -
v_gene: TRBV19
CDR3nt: TGTGCCTGTTCTCCTAGGGGCCCTAGGCAGCCCCAGCATTTT
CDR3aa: CACSPRGPRQPQHF

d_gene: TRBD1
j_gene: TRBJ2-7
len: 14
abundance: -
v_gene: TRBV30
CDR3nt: TGTGCCTGGAGTGAAGGGACAGGGGCCTACGAGCAGTACTTC
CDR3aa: CAWSEGTGAYEQYF

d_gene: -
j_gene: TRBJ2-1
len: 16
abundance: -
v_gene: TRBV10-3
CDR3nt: TGTGCCATCAGTCGGGGCGGGACCAAAATTTACAATGAGCAGTTCTTC
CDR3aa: CAISRGGTKIYNEQFF

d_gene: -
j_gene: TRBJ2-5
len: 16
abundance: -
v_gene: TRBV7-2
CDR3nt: TGTGCCAGCAGCTTACACTCCGGGGGGCTTGGGGAGACCCAGTACTTC
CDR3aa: CASSLHSGGLGETQYF

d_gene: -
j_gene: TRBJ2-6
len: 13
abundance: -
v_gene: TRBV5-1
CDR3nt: TGCGCCAGCAGCTTAGGGCAGGGCGACGTCCTGACTTTC
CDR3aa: CASSLGQGDVLTF

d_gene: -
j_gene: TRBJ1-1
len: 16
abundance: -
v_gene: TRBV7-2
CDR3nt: TGTGCCAGCACCCTTACCCCCCCAGGGGCGGCGATTGAAGCTTTCTTT
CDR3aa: CASTLTPPGAAIEAFF

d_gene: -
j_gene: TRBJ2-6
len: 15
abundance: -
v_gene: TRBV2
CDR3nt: TGTGCCAGCAACGAGGGAAGCTCTGGGGCCAACGTCCTGACTTTC
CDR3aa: CASNEGSSGANVLTF

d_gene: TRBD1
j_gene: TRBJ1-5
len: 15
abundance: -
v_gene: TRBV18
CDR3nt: TGTGCCAGCTCACGGGGACAGATTAGCAATCAGCCCCAGCATTTT
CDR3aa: CASSRGQISNQPQHF

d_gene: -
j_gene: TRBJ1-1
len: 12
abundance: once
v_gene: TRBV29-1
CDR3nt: TGCAGCGTCCGCACGGTGAACACTGAAGCTTTCTTT
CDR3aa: CSVRTVNTEAFF

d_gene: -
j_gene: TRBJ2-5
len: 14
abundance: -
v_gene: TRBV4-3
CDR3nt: TGCGCCAGCAGCCTCGGAGCTACCCAAGAGACCCAGTACTTC
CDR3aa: CASSLGATQETQYF

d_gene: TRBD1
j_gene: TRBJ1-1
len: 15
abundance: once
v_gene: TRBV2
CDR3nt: TGTGCCAGCAGTGAAGCGCTAGGGGGCGAAGATAGAGCTTTCTTT
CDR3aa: CASSEALGGEDRAFF

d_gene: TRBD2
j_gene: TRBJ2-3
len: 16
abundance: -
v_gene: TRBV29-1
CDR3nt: TGCAGCGTTCGGGGGGGGATCGAAACTAGCACAGATACGCAGTATTTT
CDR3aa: CSVRGGIETSTDTQYF

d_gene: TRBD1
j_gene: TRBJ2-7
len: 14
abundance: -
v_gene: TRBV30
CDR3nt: TGTGCCTGGACATCCTGGGACAGGGTCTACGAGCAGTACTTC
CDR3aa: CAWTSWDRVYEQYF

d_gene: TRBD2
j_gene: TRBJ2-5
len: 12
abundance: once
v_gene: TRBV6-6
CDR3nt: TGTGCCAGCAGCCCGGGGGGGGAGACCCAGTACTTC
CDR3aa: CASSPGGETQYF

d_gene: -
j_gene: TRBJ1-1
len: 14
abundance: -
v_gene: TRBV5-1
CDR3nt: TGCGCCAGCAGCTTGGTCGGGGGGAGGACTGAAGCTTTCTTT
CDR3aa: CASSLVGGRTEAFF

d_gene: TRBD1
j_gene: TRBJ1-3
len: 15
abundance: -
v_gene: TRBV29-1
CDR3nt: TGCAGCGTCGCACTGTGGGACAGGGAGCGAAACACCATATATTTT
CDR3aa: CSVALWDRERNTIYF

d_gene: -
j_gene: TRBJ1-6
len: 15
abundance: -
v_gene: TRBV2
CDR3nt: TGTGCCAGCGTCAAGGGGTTGGAGGGGCGTTCACCCCTCCACTTT
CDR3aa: CASVKGLEGRSPLHF

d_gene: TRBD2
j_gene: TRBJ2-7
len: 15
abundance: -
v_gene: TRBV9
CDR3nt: TGTGCCAGCAGCGCCTCTAGCGGGGGGCCATACGAGCAGTACTTC
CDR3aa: CASSASSGGPYEQYF

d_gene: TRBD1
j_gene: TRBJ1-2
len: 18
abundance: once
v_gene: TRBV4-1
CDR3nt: TGCGCCAGCAGCCAAGGTGCGACAGGGCTAATCTCTAACTATGGCTACACCTTC
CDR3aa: CASSQGATGLISNYGYTF

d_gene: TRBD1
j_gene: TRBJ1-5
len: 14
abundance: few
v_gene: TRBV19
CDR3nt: TGTGCCAGTAGTGGTGAGGGGGCGAGTCAGCCCCAGCATTTT
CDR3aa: CASSGEGASQPQHF

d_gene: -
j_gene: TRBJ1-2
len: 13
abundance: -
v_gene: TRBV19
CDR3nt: TGTGCCAGTAGTCAAATCCAAGGAGGCGGCTACACCTTC
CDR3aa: CASSQIQGGGYTF

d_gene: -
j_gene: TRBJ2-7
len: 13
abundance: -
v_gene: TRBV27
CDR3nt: TGTGCCAGCAGTTTCGGACACTCCTACGAGCAGTACTTC
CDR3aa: CASSFGHSYEQYF

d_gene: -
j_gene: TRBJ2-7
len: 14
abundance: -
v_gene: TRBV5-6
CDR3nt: TGTGCCAGCAGCTTTGGGGCAGGAGCCCACGAGCAGTACTTC
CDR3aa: CASSFGAGAHEQYF

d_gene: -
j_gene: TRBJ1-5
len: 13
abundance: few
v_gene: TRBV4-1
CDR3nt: TGCGCCAGCAGCGAACGACAGTATCAGCCCCAGCATTTT
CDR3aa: CASSERQYQPQHF

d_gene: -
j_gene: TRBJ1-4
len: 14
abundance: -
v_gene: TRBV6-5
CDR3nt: TGTGCCAGCAGTTACACCGACCCGGGGGAAAAACTGTTTTTT
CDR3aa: CASSYTDPGEKLFF

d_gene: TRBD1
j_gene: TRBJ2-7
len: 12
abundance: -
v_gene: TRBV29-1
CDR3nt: TGCAGCGTTGGACAGGGGGCTGTCGAGCAGTACTTC
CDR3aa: CSVGQGAVEQYF

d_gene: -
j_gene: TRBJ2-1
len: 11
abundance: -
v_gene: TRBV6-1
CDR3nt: TGTGCCAGCAGTGACAGGAATGAGCAGTTCTTC
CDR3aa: CASSDRNEQFF

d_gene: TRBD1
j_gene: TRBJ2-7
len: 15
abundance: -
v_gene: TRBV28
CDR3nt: TGTGCCAGCAGCCCAGGCGGGACAGGGTCGCGCGAGCAGTACTTC
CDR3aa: CASSPGGTGSREQYF

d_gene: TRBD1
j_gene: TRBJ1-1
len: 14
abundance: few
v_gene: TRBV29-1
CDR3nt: TGCAGCGTTGAAGGGGGACAGGGTTACACTGAAGCTTTCTTT
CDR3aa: CSVEGGQGYTEAFF

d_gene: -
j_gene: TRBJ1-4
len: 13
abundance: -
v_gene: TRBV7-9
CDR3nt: TGTGCCAGCAGTGAGGGGGCTAATGAAAAACTGTTTTTT
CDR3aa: CASSEGANEKLFF

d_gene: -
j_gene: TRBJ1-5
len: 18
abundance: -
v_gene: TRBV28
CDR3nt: TGTGCCAGCAGTTTCTCCCCCGGACTGGGGGCCCTAGATCAGCCCCAGCATTTT
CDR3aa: CASSFSPGLGALDQPQHF

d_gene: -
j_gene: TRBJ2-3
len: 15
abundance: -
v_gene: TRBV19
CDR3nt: TGTGCCAGTAGTATGGAGAGAATCTCCACAGATACGCAGTATTTT
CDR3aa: CASSMERISTDTQYF

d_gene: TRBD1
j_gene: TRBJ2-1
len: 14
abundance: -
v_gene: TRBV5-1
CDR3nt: TGCGCCAGCAGCTTCAGGGACAGGGGTGATGAGCAGTTCTTC
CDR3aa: CASSFRDRGDEQFF

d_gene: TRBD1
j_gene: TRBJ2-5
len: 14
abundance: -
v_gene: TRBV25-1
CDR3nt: TGTGCCAGCAGTGAAGGACAGGGAAGGGAGACCCAGTACTTC
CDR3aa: CASSEGQGRETQYF

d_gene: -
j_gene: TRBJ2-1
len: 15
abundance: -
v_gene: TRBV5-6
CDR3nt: TGTGCCAGCAGCTTGGACAGGTGGGGATACAATGAGCAGTTCTTC
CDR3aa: CASSLDRWGYNEQFF

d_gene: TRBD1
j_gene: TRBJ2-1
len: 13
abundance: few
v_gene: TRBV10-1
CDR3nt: TGCGCCAGCAGTGCGAACAGGGGTGGGGAGCAGTTCTTC
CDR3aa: CASSANRGGEQFF

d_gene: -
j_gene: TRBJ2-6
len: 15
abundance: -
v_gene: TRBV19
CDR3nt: TGTGCCAGTAGTATAACGGGGACTGGGGCCAACGTCCTGACTTTC
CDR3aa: CASSITGTGANVLTF